Given below is one T cell receptor beta chain in context. Its antigen remains unidentified. This CDR3 has 14 residues. The germline V gene has CDR1 DFQATT and CDR2 SNEGSKA (reference sequence). The trim removed 0 bases at V and 4 bases at J, leaving 5 bases unmatched. The data derive from a study of post-analysis software for immune sequencing data. Study-level points and caveats: TRBV5-6, TRBV5-1 and TRBV20-1 belonged to a set of a few TRBV segments that were more frequent in patients than controls. By F measure, strong co-clustering occurred among samples prepared in the same batch.

Carried by the TCR beta cDNA libraries were unique molecular identifiers. TCRdb used MiXCR to reprocess the PCR reads, holding one entry per CDR3 protein. The profile shows roughly 800,000 distinct CDR3 sequences, more than 45% of them singletons. The sequence was collected from a girl aged 5 to 17 with multiple sclerosis. Input material: blood. V usage is TRBV20-1 and J usage is TRBJ1-2; 7 bases map to TRBD1. The CDR3 is CSARESGQFYGYTF. The CDR3 DNA follows: TGCAGTGCTAGAGAGTCGGGACAGTTCTATGGCTACACCTTC.